The 20 T cell receptor beta chains below all came from one sample that was sequenced in a study of T cell repertoires in cytomegalovirus infection. One entry per CDR3 protein results from TCRdb running MiXCR on the reads. This table has nearly 450,000 distinct CDR3 sequences, about a third appearing once. The sample taken for sequencing was PBMCs. These receptors were taken from a human donor in good health (CMV status not recorded). Some clones in this sample may be carry-over from other donors' samples.

As concerns this clonotype: A much more abundant neighbour one base away suggests this may be a read error. The rearrangement joins TRBV7-6 to TRBJ1-4, with 8 positions matching TRBD1. Germline assignment: CDR1 SGHVS and CDR2 FNYEAQ. This CDR3 is 14 amino acids long. Here the CDR3 reads CASSNGQGPEKLFF. CDR3 in DNA: TGTGCTAGCAGTAACGGACAGGGACCAGAAAAACTGTTTTTT.

This clonotype was seen at least ten times. The chain recombines TRBV7-2 with TRBJ2-1, with D possibly being TRBD1 or TRBD2 (6 bases each). Germline CDR1 and CDR2: SGHTA and FQGNSA. Trimming took off 3 bases at V and 6 bases at J, with 18 bases between the two ends. The CDR3 totals 16 residues. CDR3 bases: TGTGCCAGCAGCTTTGTGGGGGGCGCGGTTATCAATGAGCAGTTCTTC. Translating gives CASSFVGGAVINEQFF.

The chain links TRBV20-1 to TRBJ2-4, with 7 nucleotides matching TRBD2. Germline lookup yields CDR1 DFQATT and CDR2 SNEGSKA (reference sequence). This CDR3 region has 16 residues. V dropped 5 bases and J dropped 0; count of bases not matched to a gene: 10. The CDR3 reads CSAHSGGMTAKNIQYF. CDR3 DNA: TGCAGTGCTCATTCGGGGGGTATGACAGCCAAAAACATTCAGTACTTC.

The sample holds many counts of this clonotype. The chain uses TRBV7-2 and TRBJ2-7; TRBD1 matches at 7 bases. This CDR3 has 15 residues. J was trimmed by 5 bases and V by 5 bases; bases with no gene match: 12. Germline-derived CDR1 and CDR2 are SGHTA and FQGNSA. The CDR3 here is CASSRKSTGDHEQYF. The CDR3 DNA reads as TGTGCCAGCAGCCGAAAATCAACAGGGGACCACGAGCAGTACTTC.

V is TRBV20-1 and J is TRBJ1-1, with no clear D. The germline CDR1 and CDR2 sequences are DFQATT and SNEGSKA (reference sequence). Trimming stripped 0 bases from V and 5 bases from J, with 16 bases between. This CDR3 is 15 amino acids long. CDR3 nucleotide sequence: TGCAGTGCTAGAGATCAAGCGTTTTTGGGTACTGAAGCTTTCTTT. Its protein is CSARDQAFLGTEAFF.

This clonotype has just a few counts. V gene TRBV4-1 combines with J gene TRBJ1-5; D possibly corresponds to TRBD1 (5 bases). Trimming left V 0 bases short and J 5 bases short, with 8 bases between. CDR3 length: 14 amino acids. Germline V gene lookup returns CDR1 MGHRA and CDR2 YSYEKL. The CDR3 loop is CASSQEDTYQPQHF. Written as DNA, the CDR3 is TGCGCCAGCAGCCAAGAGGACACCTATCAGCCCCAGCATTTT.

The gene calls are TRBV7-9 and TRBJ2-7; TRBD1 matches 9 bases. Germline CDR1 is SEHNR and CDR2 is FQNEAQ (reference sequence). The CDR3 length is 16 residues. The V and J ends lost 5 bases and 2 bases, in that order; junction bases with no gene match: 10. DNA of the CDR3: TGTGCCAGCAGCCAGTTCACAGGGGGCTCTACCTACGAGCAGTACTTC. It encodes CASSQFTGGSTYEQYF.

V gene TRBV7-2 combines with J gene TRBJ1-3; the D is unclear. Trimming shortened V by 5 bases and J by 0 bases, and 14 bases separated the two germline ends. The CDR3 covers 16 residues. From germline, CDR1 is SGHTA and CDR2 FQGNSA. CDR3 region: CASSPRWGFSGNTIYF. The CDR3 nucleotides are TGTGCCAGCAGCCCTAGGTGGGGATTCTCTGGAAACACCATATATTTT.

This clonotype was observed a handful of times. CDR3 residues: CASSQVETGGFGNEQFF. CDR3 DNA sequence: TGCGCCAGCAGCCAAGTTGAGACAGGGGGGTTTGGAAATGAGCAGTTCTTC. This chain joins TRBV4-1 and TRBJ2-1; 9 positions match TRBD1. V lost 1 base to trimming and J lost 7 bases; unmatched junction nucleotides: 11. The germline V gene has CDR1 MGHRA and CDR2 YSYEKL. The CDR3 extends over 17 amino acids.

J is TRBJ1-6 and V is TRBV5-6; D unclear. The CDR3 extends over 12 amino acids. Germline CDR1 SGHDT, CDR2 YYEEEE. V lost 6 bases to trimming and J lost 7 bases, with 8 bases between them. This CDR3 reads CASNRRNSPLHF. Here the CDR3 DNA reads TGTGCCAGCAACCGACGGAATTCACCCCTCCACTTT. Filled out from reference TRBV5-6 and TRBJ1-6, the complete variable domain reads DAGVTQSPTHLIKTRGQQVTLRCSPKSGHDTVSWYQQALGQGPQFIFQYYEEEERQRGNFPDRFSGHQFPNYSSELNVNALLLGDSALYLCASNRRNSPLHFGNGTRLTVT.

This clonotype was counted at least ten times. The rearrangement joins TRBV7-8 to TRBJ1-2, with D uncertain. Germline V gene sequence: CDR1 SGHVS, CDR2 FQNEAQ. This CDR3 has 15 residues. Trimming cost V 0 bases and J 3 bases, with 11 bases left between them. CDR3 in amino acids: CASSLARGLDYGYTF. The CDR3 bases are TGTGCCAGCAGCTTAGCCCGCGGGCTCGACTATGGCTACACCTTC.

This clonotype was observed a few times. The chain employs TRBV7-9 and TRBJ2-7; 7 positions match TRBD1. The length of the CDR3 is 15 residues. CDR1 is SEHNR, CDR2 FQNEAQ, per germline (reference sequence). The junction had 7 bases not matched to a gene; V was cut back by 2 bases and J by 3 bases. The CDR3 reads CASSLIRQGVYEQYF. CDR3 sequence (DNA): TGTGCCAGCAGCTTAATCAGACAGGGAGTCTACGAGCAGTACTTC.

The CDR3: CASSLAGGLSRELFF. In DNA, the CDR3 is TGTGCCAGCAGTTTAGCGGGGGGGCTGTCAAGGGAGCTGTTTTTT. The rearrangement joins TRBV12-3 or TRBV12-4 to TRBJ2-2; perhaps TRBD2 as D (7 bases). CDR3 length: 15 residues. V dropped 0 bases and J dropped 9 bases, with 14 bases sitting between them.

This clonotype showed up just a few times. The V gene is TRBV29-1, the J gene TRBJ1-1, with D perhaps matching TRBD1 (5 bases). The CDR3 is 11 amino acids. CDR1 and CDR2 (germline): SQVTM, ANQGSEA. Written as DNA, the CDR3 is TGCAGTGCCGGGGACAACACTGAAGCTTTCTTT. Its protein product is CSAGDNTEAFF.

This rearrangement joins TRBV2 to TRBJ1-1; no clear D. In germline, CDR1 is SNHLY, CDR2 FYNNEI. The CDR3 runs to 13 residues. Trimming cost V 4 bases and J 5 bases, with 11 bases left between them. The CDR3, as DNA: TGTGCCAGCAGTGGCCTAAGTGGGACTGAAGCTTTCTTT. Translating gives CASSGLSGTEAFF.

V is TRBV12-3 or TRBV12-4 and J is TRBJ2-2; the match to TRBD1 covers 7 bases. V shed 4 bases, J shed 6 bases, and the junction held 5 bases outside the gene matches. CDR3 size: 14 residues. CDR3 nucleotides: TGTGCCAGCAGTTCCGGGACAGCCCCCGGGGAGCTGTTTTTT. The encoded protein is CASSSGTAPGELFF.

The V and J genes are TRBV24-1 and TRBJ2-3; tentative D call: TRBD2 (6 bases). Germline V CDR1 and CDR2: KGHDR, SFDVKD. This CDR3 contains 20 residues. V lost 1 base and J 4 bases, leaving 26 bases between the germline ends. The CDR3 nucleotides read TGTGCCACCAGTGATTTTGTCAGGGTTTACATTTACGGGGGAGCAGATACGCAGTATTTT. Amino acids: CATSDFVRVYIYGGADTQYF.

At least ten counts were recorded for this clonotype. This chain connects TRBV7-9 to TRBJ1-1, with TRBD1 matching over 7 bases. The CDR3 covers 14 residues. With V trimmed by 5 bases and J by 1 base, 4 bases remained unmatched. CDR1 and CDR2 from the germline V gene are SEHNR and FQNEAQ (reference sequence). CDR3 amino acids: CASSAGTENTEAFF. In nucleotides, the CDR3 is TGTGCCAGCAGCGCCGGGACAGAGAACACTGAAGCTTTCTTT.

The V gene is TRBV6-5, the J gene TRBJ1-4; possibly TRBD1 for D (5 bases). V gave up 1 base and J gave up 5 bases, with 11 bases separating them. The CDR3 covers 15 residues. The germline gives CDR1 MNHEY, CDR2 SVGAGI. The CDR3: CASSYLGRENEKLFF. The DNA for the CDR3 is TGTGCCAGCAGTTACTTGGGACGGGAAAATGAAAAACTGTTTTTT.

With regard to this clonotype: The germline gene is not matched at one end of the junction; a read error may be the cause. V gene TRBV12-3 or TRBV12-4 combines with J gene TRBJ1-2; 8 bases line up with TRBD1. CDR3 length equals 14 residues. The CDR3 coding sequence is TGTGCCAGCAGGTTAGCGACAGGGGACTATGGCTACACCTTC. It encodes CASRLATGDYGYTF.